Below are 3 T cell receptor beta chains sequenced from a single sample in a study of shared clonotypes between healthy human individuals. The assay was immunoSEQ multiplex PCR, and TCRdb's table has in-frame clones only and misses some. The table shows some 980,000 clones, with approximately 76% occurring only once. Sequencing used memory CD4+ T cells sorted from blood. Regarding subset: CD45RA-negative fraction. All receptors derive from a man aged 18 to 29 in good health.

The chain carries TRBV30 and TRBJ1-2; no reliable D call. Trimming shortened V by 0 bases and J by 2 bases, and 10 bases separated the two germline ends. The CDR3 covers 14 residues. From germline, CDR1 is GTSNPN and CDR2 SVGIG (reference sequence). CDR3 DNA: TGTGCCTGGAGTGTACCGTACAGCAACTATGGCTACACCTTC. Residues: CAWSVPYSNYGYTF.

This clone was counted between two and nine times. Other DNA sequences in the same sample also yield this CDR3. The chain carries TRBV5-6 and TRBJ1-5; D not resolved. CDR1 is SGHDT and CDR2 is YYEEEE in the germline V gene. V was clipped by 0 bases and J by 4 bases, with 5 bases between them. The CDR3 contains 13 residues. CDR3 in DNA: TGTGCCAGCAGCTTGGGGGTTAATCAGCCCCAGCATTTT. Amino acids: CASSLGVNQPQHF.

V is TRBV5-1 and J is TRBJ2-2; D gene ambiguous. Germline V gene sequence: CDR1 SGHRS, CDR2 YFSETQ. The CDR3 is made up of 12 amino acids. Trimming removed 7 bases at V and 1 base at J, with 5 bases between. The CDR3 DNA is TGCGCCAGCTATGAGAACACCGGGGAGCTGTTTTTT. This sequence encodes CASYENTGELFF.